What follows are 31 T cell receptor beta chains derived from one specimen sequenced in a study of CD8 T cell repertoires and HIV-1 epitope variants. Measured with immunoSEQ multiplex PCR; TCRdb has only the in-frame clones, and not every one. Of a few thousand clones detected, roughly 67% appear once; the ten largest clones hold roughly 44%. No antigens are known for them. The specimen was cultured CD8+ T cells derived from PBMCs. The receptors come from a male donor with HIV.

This clone has just a few counts. The J gene is TRBJ2-2, the V gene TRBV7-6; the D is unclear. CDR1 and CDR2 from the germline V gene are SGHVS and FNYEAQ. This CDR3 has 14 residues. Trimming left V 5 bases short and J 4 bases short, with 11 bases between. The CDR3 protein is CASSPLDRTGELFF. The DNA for the CDR3 is TGTGCCAGCAGCCCGTTGGACCGCACCGGGGAGCTGTTTTTT.

This clone has just a few counts. The J gene is TRBJ2-3, the V gene TRBV7-3; D is perhaps TRBD2 (6 bases). Per germline, CDR1 SGHTA and CDR2 FQGTGA. The CDR3 is made up of 15 amino acids. The V gene lost 1 base and the J gene lost 0 bases, with 8 bases spanning the gap. DNA of the CDR3: TGTGCCAGCAGCTTAATAGCGGAGAGCACAGATACGCAGTATTTT. Its translation: CASSLIAESTDTQYF.

In this sample, this clone turned up a few times. The chain combines TRBV19 with TRBJ1-1, with D unclear. Trimming removed 8 bases from V and 4 bases from J, with 14 bases in between. The CDR3 covers 13 residues. Germline CDR1 LNHDA, CDR2 SQIVND (reference sequence). This CDR3 reads CASGDGYGTEAFF. DNA for the CDR3: TGTGCCAGTGGCGACGGGTACGGCACTGAAGCTTTCTTT. Looking up the rest from reference TRBV19 and TRBJ1-1 gives the full variable domain: DGGITQSPKYLFRKEGQNVTLSCEQNLNHDAMYWYRQDPGQGLRLIYYSQIVNDFQKGDIAEGYSVSREKKESFPLTVTSAQKNPTAFYLCASGDGYGTEAFFGQGTRLTVV.

CDR3 in amino acids: CASSYSELNSPLHF. CDR3 DNA: TGTGCCAGCAGTTACTCGGAGTTGAATTCACCCCTCCACTTT. The chain carries TRBV6-6 and TRBJ1-6; D remains unclear. V shed 0 bases and J shed 7 bases, with 7 bases lying between them. The CDR3 has 14 amino acids. Germline loops: CDR1 MNHNY, CDR2 SVGAGI (reference sequence).

The V gene is TRBV4-3, the J gene TRBJ2-2; the match to TRBD1 covers 8 bases. V lost 4 bases, J lost 6 bases, and 4 bases stayed unmatched. CDR3 size: 14 residues. CDR1 and CDR2 from the germline V gene are LGHNA and YSLEER. CDR3 coding DNA: TGCGCCAGCAGCCCCTCGACAGGGGCCGGGGAGCTGTTTTTT. Its translation: CASSPSTGAGELFF.

The chain joins TRBV5-4 to TRBJ2-7; tentatively, D is TRBD1 or TRBD2 (5 bases each). Between the trimmed V and J ends, which lost 2 bases and 7 bases, there was a span of 13 bases. Germline V CDR1 and CDR2: SGHNT, YYREEE (reference sequence). This CDR3 comprises 13 residues. Here the CDR3 DNA reads TGTGCCAGCAGCTTTGGGGGTTTCGGGGAGCAGTACTTC. Protein product: CASSFGGFGEQYF.

In its sample, this clone was seen a few times. The chain carries TRBV19 and TRBJ2-1, with TRBD1 matching over 11 bases. V trimming: 3 bases; J trimming: 8 bases; junction bases outside the gene matches: 3. Germline V gene data show CDR1 as LNHDA and CDR2 as SQIVND (reference sequence). This CDR3 region has 14 residues. CDR3 loop: CASSIGQGADEQFF. CDR3 nucleotides: TGTGCCAGTAGTATCGGACAGGGGGCGGATGAGCAGTTCTTC.

This chain joins TRBV7-8 and TRBJ1-1, with a possible D match to TRBD1 (6 bases). CDR1 is SGHVS and CDR2 is FQNEAQ in the germline V gene. Trimming removed 6 bases from V and 1 base from J, with 15 bases in between. The CDR3 is 15 residues long. The CDR3 spells CASSSTLGQNTEAFF. The CDR3 DNA reads as TGTGCCAGCAGTTCGACCTTGGGACAGAACACTGAAGCTTTCTTT.

The CDR3 region is CASSLTDFNTGELFF. The CDR3 DNA reads TGTGCCAGCAGCTTAACAGATTTCAACACCGGGGAGCTGTTTTTT. The V call is TRBV7-9, the J call TRBJ2-2, with D unresolved. CDR3 size: 15 residues. The germline gives CDR1 SEHNR, CDR2 FQNEAQ (reference sequence). Trimming left V 2 bases short and J 2 bases short, with 9 bases between.

The chain combines TRBV18 with TRBJ2-1; a weak D match, TRBD1 (6 bases). Trimming pared 3 bases from V and 0 bases from J, leaving 12 bases between. The CDR3 is made up of 16 amino acids. Germline V lookup: CDR1 KGHSH, CDR2 LQKENI. This chain's CDR3 is CASSPYRVSSYNEQFF. The CDR3 nucleotides read TGTGCCAGCTCACCCTACAGGGTTAGCTCCTACAATGAGCAGTTCTTC. The entire variable domain, with the rest obtained from reference TRBV18 and TRBJ2-1, is as follows: NAGVMQNPRHLVRRRGQEARLRCSPMKGHSHVYWYRQLPEEGLKFMVYLQKENIIDESGMPKERFSAEFPKEGPSILRIQQVVRGDSAAYFCASSPYRVSSYNEQFFGPGTRLTVL.

The rearrangement joins TRBV7-9 to TRBJ2-7; D is perhaps TRBD1 (6 bases). Between the trimmed V and J ends, which lost 4 bases and 0 bases, there was a span of 10 bases. Germline V gene lookup returns CDR1 SEHNR and CDR2 FQNEAQ (reference sequence). There are 14 residues in the CDR3. This chain's CDR3 is CASSSGQNSYEQYF. In DNA, the CDR3 is TGTGCCAGCAGCTCTGGACAGAACTCCTACGAGCAGTACTTC. The entire variable domain, with the rest obtained from reference TRBV7-9 and TRBJ2-7, is as follows: DTGVSQNPRHKITKRGQNVTFRCDPISEHNRLYWYRQTLGQGPEFLTYFQNEAQLEKSRLLSDRFSAERPKGSFSTLEIQRTEQGDSAMYLCASSSGQNSYEQYFGPGTRLTVT.

The gene calls are TRBV6-5 and TRBJ2-1; 8 nucleotides line up with TRBD2. J was trimmed by 1 base and V by 5 bases; bases with no gene match: 4. Germline-derived CDR1 and CDR2 are MNHEY and SVGAGI. The CDR3 has 15 residues. The CDR3 DNA is TGTGCCAGCAGTCCCACTAGCGGTTCCTACAATGAGCAGTTCTTC. It encodes CASSPTSGSYNEQFF.

The chain has TRBV7-8 and TRBJ2-1, with D hard to call. Trimming pared 1 base from V and 0 bases from J, leaving 7 bases between. Germline CDR1 reads SGHVS; CDR2 reads FQNEAQ. The CDR3 is 15 residues long. As DNA, the CDR3 is TGTGCCAGCAGCTTAGAGTACAGCTCCTACAATGAGCAGTTCTTC. This translates into CASSLEYSSYNEQFF.

This clone was seen a few times. The chain uses TRBV5-4 and TRBJ1-2, with D perhaps matching TRBD1 (5 bases). Between the trimmed V and J ends, which lost 2 bases and 3 bases, there was a span of 8 bases. Germline-derived CDR1 and CDR2 are SGHNT and YYREEE (reference sequence). This CDR3 is built from 13 residues. The CDR3: CASSFRGDYGYTF. The CDR3, as DNA: TGTGCCAGCAGCTTTCGGGGGGACTATGGCTACACCTTC. Combining the CDR3 with reference TRBV5-4 and TRBJ1-2 gives the whole variable domain ETGVTQSPTHLIKTRGQQVTLRCSSQSGHNTVSWYQQALGQGPQFIFQYYREEENGRGNFPPRFSGLQFPNYSSELNVNALELDDSALYLCASSFRGDYGYTFGSGTRLTVV.

The gene calls are TRBV6-4 and TRBJ2-1; D remains ambiguous. Germline CDR1 and CDR2: MRHNA and SNTAGT. Trimming left V 0 bases short and J 0 bases short, with 9 bases between. This CDR3 is 16 amino acids long. DNA of the CDR3: TGTGCCAGCAGTGACTCGCAGAGTACCTCCTACAATGAGCAGTTCTTC. Translated: CASSDSQSTSYNEQFF.

The table lists this clone with a count of one. The genes are TRBV7-2 and TRBJ1-4; D is perhaps TRBD1 (6 bases). CDR3 size: 14 residues. In germline, CDR1 is SGHTA, CDR2 FQGNSA. V dropped 2 bases and J dropped 8 bases, with 12 bases sitting between them. The CDR3 DNA reads TGTGCCAGCAGCTTAAGGGGGGCACGGGAAAAACTGTTTTTT. Amino acids: CASSLRGAREKLFF.

The chain carries TRBV9 and TRBJ2-1; a weak D match, TRBD1 (6 bases). Germline V gene lookup returns CDR1 SGDLS and CDR2 YYNGEE. Trimming removed 4 bases at V and 7 bases at J, with 12 bases between. The CDR3 is 13 amino acids. In DNA, the CDR3 is TGTGCCAGCAGCACGGACAGAATGAATGAGCAGTTCTTC. Translation: CASSTDRMNEQFF.

This rearrangement joins TRBV28 to TRBJ2-1; D possibly corresponds to TRBD1 (6 bases). There are 15 residues in the CDR3. Trimming left V 2 bases short and J 2 bases short, with 10 bases between. Germline CDR1 and CDR2: MDHEN and SYDVKM. The CDR3 DNA follows: TGTGCCAGCAGTTTAAGTAACAGGGCCTACAATGAGCAGTTCTTC. Amino acid sequence: CASSLSNRAYNEQFF. Full variable domain (outside the CDR3, taken from reference TRBV28 and TRBJ2-1): DVKVTQSSRYLVKRTGEKVFLECVQDMDHENMFWYRQDPGLGLRLIYFSYDVKMKEKGDIPEGYSVSREKKERFSLILESASTNQTSMYLCASSLSNRAYNEQFFGPGTRLTVL.

The rearrangement links TRBV27 to TRBJ2-2; D call uncertain. Germline V gene lookup returns CDR1 MNHEY and CDR2 SMNVEV (reference sequence). The length of the CDR3 is 13 residues. Trimming took off 6 bases at V and 6 bases at J, with 11 bases between the two ends. For the CDR3, the DNA is TGTGCCAGCAGGCCGGAAGGGCCCGGGGAGCTGTTTTTT. This encodes CASRPEGPGELFF.

The gene calls are TRBV6-5 and TRBJ2-1; D is perhaps TRBD2 (6 bases). The CDR3 runs 14 residues. V shed 6 bases and J shed 0 bases, with 9 bases lying between them. Per the germline V gene, CDR1 is MNHEY and CDR2 is SVGAGI. CDR3 nucleotide sequence: TGTGCCAGCAGCGCGGGGAGCTCCTACAATGAGCAGTTCTTC. Translation gives CASSAGSSYNEQFF.

V is TRBV6-5 and J is TRBJ1-4, with a weak D call TRBD1 (6 bases). The germline gives CDR1 MNHEY, CDR2 SVGAGI. This CDR3 has 14 amino acids. V was cut by 4 bases and J by 2 bases, with 8 bases left in between. CDR3 bases: TGTGCCAGCAGTTTCGACAGGACTAATGAAAAACTGTTTTTT. This gives the protein CASSFDRTNEKLFF.

This chain links TRBV25-1 with TRBJ2-3; D unresolved. Germline lookup yields CDR1 MGHDK and CDR2 SYGVNS. Trimming removed 10 bases from V and 7 bases from J, with 9 bases in between. The CDR3 contains 10 residues. The CDR3 sequence is CATEFNTQYF. CDR3 nucleotide sequence: TGTGCCACCGAATTCAATACGCAGTATTTT.

This clone was seen a single time. The V gene is TRBV6-1, the J gene TRBJ2-7, with 7 bases matching TRBD1. The CDR3 runs 14 residues. J lost 6 bases, V lost 5 bases, and 10 bases had no gene match. CDR1 MNHNS and CDR2 SASEGT come from the germline V gene. CDR3 in amino acids: CASSRDRDSGEQYF. CDR3 DNA: TGTGCCAGCAGTCGAGACAGGGATTCGGGCGAGCAGTACTTC.

The V gene is TRBV9, the J gene TRBJ2-1; 13 positions agree with TRBD2. CDR1 SGDLS and CDR2 YYNGEE come from the germline V gene. The V gene end was trimmed by 2 bases and the J gene end by 6 bases; junction bases not matched to a gene: 5. The length of the CDR3 is 16 residues. In DNA form, the CDR3 reads TGTGCCAGCAGCGTGGTACTAGCGGGAGGGCCCAATGAGCAGTTCTTC. It specifies CASSVVLAGGPNEQFF.

This clone showed up just a few times. The chain joins TRBV4-1 to TRBJ1-2, with no clear D. The CDR3 runs 11 residues. Per the germline V gene, CDR1 is MGHRA and CDR2 is YSYEKL. The V end lost 6 bases, the J end lost 6 bases, and 8 bases lay between the germline ends. CDR3 DNA sequence: TGCGCCAGCAGGACCCTGGATGGCTACACCTTC. Protein: CASRTLDGYTF.

The rearrangement joins TRBV5-6 to TRBJ1-1; D is possibly TRBD1 (6 bases). The CDR3 consists of 13 residues. V lost 5 bases to trimming and J lost 5 bases, with 13 bases between them. Per germline, CDR1 SGHDT and CDR2 YYEEEE. Written as DNA, the CDR3 is TGTGCCAGCAGGGAGCAAGGGGGTACTGAAGCTTTCTTT. It encodes CASREQGGTEAFF.

The V and J genes are TRBV7-3 and TRBJ2-3, with TRBD1 matching over 8 bases. Germline lookup yields CDR1 SGHTA and CDR2 FQGTGA. Trimming cost V 2 bases and J 5 bases; bases outside gene matches: 9. The CDR3 has 16 amino acids. CDR3 nucleotides: TGTGCCAGCAGCTTATGGAGCAGGGGGCAGGGAGATACGCAGTATTTT. It yields the protein CASSLWSRGQGDTQYF.

This chain links TRBV29-1 with TRBJ1-2, with TRBD1 as a possible D gene (6 bases). Germline CDR1 reads SQVTM; CDR2 reads ANQGSEA. The CDR3 extends over 16 amino acids. The germline V and J ends were trimmed by 2 bases and 3 bases, with 19 bases remaining between them. CDR3 bases: TGCAGCGTTGAAACGCCGGGAGGGGGATCGTACTATGGCTACACCTTC. Translation: CSVETPGGGSYYGYTF.

This sequence joins TRBV11-2 and TRBJ2-7; D is possibly TRBD1 or TRBD2 (6 bases each). The germline gives CDR1 SGHAT, CDR2 FQNNGV. The germline V and J ends were trimmed by 1 base and 5 bases, with 15 bases remaining between them. The CDR3 contains 15 residues. The CDR3 bases are TGTGCCAGCAGCTTAGGATGGGGGGCGATCGACGAGCAGTACTTC. Translation gives CASSLGWGAIDEQYF.

The V call is TRBV28, the J call TRBJ1-1; D ambiguous. CDR3 size: 11 residues. From germline, CDR1 is MDHEN and CDR2 SYDVKM. Between the trimmed V and J ends, which lost 3 bases and 4 bases, there was a span of 3 bases. CDR3 sequence: CASSLGTEAFF. The CDR3, as DNA: TGTGCCAGCAGTTTGGGCACTGAAGCTTTCTTT.

V is TRBV19 and J is TRBJ2-2; D unclear. The V end was cut by 1 base, the J end by 7 bases, with 16 bases between. Germline V gives CDR1 LNHDA, CDR2 SQIVND (reference sequence). There are 16 residues in the CDR3. This chain's CDR3 is CASSIVLGYLDGELFF. The CDR3 bases are TGTGCCAGTAGTATAGTACTGGGCTACCTAGACGGGGAGCTGTTTTTT.